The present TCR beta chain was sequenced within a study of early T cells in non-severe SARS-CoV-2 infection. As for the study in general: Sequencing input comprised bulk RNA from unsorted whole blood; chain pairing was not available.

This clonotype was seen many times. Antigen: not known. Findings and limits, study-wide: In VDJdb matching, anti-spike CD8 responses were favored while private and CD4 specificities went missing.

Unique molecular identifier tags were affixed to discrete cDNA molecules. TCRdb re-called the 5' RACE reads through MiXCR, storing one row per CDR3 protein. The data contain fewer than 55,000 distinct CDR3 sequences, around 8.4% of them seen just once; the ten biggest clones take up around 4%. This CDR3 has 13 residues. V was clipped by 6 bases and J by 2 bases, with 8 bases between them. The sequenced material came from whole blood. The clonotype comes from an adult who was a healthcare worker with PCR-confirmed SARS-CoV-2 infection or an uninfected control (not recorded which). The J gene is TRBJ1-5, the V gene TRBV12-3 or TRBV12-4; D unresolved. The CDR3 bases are TGTGCCAGCAGGATCGGGGGCAATCAGCCCCAGCATTTT. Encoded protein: CASRIGGNQPQHF.